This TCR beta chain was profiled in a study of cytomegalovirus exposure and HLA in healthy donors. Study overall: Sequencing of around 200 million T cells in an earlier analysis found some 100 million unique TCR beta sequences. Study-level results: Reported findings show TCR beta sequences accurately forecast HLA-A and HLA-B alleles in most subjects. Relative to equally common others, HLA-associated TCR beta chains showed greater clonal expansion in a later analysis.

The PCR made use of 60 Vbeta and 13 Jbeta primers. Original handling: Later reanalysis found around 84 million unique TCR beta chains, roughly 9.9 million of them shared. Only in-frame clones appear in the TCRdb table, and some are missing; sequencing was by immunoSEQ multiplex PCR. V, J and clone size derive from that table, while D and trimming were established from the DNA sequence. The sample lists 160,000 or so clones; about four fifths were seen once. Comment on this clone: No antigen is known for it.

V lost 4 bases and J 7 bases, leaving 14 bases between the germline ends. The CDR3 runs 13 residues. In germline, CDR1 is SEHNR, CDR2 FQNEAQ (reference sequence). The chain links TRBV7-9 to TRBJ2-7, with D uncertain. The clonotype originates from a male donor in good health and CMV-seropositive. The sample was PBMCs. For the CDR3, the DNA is TGTGCCAGCAGCTCTCTTTCGCAGGATGAGCAGTACTTC. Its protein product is CASSSLSQDEQYF.